The following is a T cell receptor beta chain sequence with its context. The sample comes from a study of control samples from healthy donors and cancer patients. TCRdb keeps only in-frame clones here, not all; method: immunoSEQ multiplex PCR. The sample has about 120,000 clones, about nine tenths seen once. V was pared by 2 bases and J by 4 bases, with 9 bases between. Germline assignment: CDR1 MNHEY and CDR2 SVGAGI. This CDR3 has 13 residues. The specimen was blood. This sequence was found in a woman aged 45-60 years in good health. This chain uses TRBV6-5 with TRBJ2-7; D tentatively reads TRBD1 or TRBD2 (6 bases each). CDR3 nucleotide sequence: TGTGCCAGCAGTTACGGGGGGCCATACGAGCAGTACTTC. This codes for CASSYGGPYEQYF.